This TCR beta chain was sequenced for a study of cytomegalovirus exposure and HLA in healthy donors. The CDR3 consists of 17 residues. V lost 1 base to trimming and J lost 3 bases, with 16 bases between them. Germline CDR1 and CDR2: LGHNA and YSLEER. This PCR relied on a set of 60 Vbeta primers and 13 Jbeta primers. Only in-frame clones appear in the TCRdb table, and some are missing; sequencing was by immunoSEQ multiplex PCR. Seen here are about 43,000 clones, about half observed once, and the top ten hold approximately 6%. Study findings and constraints: Using a false discovery rate of 0.05, a later analysis showed that 15,000 to 20,000 TCR beta sequences were associated with HLA alleles. It emerged from a later analysis that several of the most significant clusters appeared to be linked to common viral pathogens. For most subjects, TCR beta sequences were reported to predict HLA-A and HLA-B alleles with accuracy. No immune exposure information besides CMV serostatus was available.

A word on this clone: Its antigen is unidentified.

The clonotype comes from a man aged 60 to 75 in good health and CMV-seronegative. The chain uses TRBV4-3 and TRBJ2-1, with D maybe TRBD2 (6 bases). The sample consisted of PBMCs. DNA of the CDR3: TGCGCCAGCAGCCAAGTCTATCCGGGAGAAATCTACAATGAGCAGTTCTTC. It specifies CASSQVYPGEIYNEQFF.